Listed here are 32 T cell receptor beta chains from one sample, sequenced in a study of T cell responses to AZD1222 COVID-19 vaccine. Data came from immunoSEQ multiplex PCR; TCRdb stores just in-frame clones and leaves some out. The data show some 150,000 clones, 86% seen once. Material: peripheral blood, obtained 28 days after the second AZD1222 dose. The receptors were sampled from an adult who received the AZD1222 COVID-19 vaccine.

The genes are TRBV9 and TRBJ2-5; D is uncertain. The CDR3 runs 13 residues. The V gene lost 3 bases and the J gene lost 5 bases, with 11 bases spanning the gap. The germline V gene has CDR1 SGDLS and CDR2 YYNGEE. The CDR3 DNA sequence: TGTGCCAGCAGCGGAAACGCCGGGGAGACCCAGTACTTC. It specifies CASSGNAGETQYF. The full variable domain, completed using reference TRBV9 and TRBJ2-5, is DSGVTQTPKHLITATGQRVTLRCSPRSGDLSVYWYQQSLDQGLQFLIQYYNGEERAKGNILERFSAQQFPDLHSELNLSSLELGDSALYFCASSGNAGETQYFGPGTRLLVL.

CDR3 DNA sequence: TGTGCCACCACCCGGGGGGGTAGGTACGAGCAGTACTTC. Its translation is CATTRGGRYEQYF. The chain employs TRBV12-3 or TRBV12-4 and TRBJ2-7; 8 positions match TRBD2. Unmatched junction bases numbered 9, after V lost 10 bases and J lost 4 bases. There are 13 residues in the CDR3.

This rearrangement joins TRBV11-3 to TRBJ1-3; no clear D. Trimming removed 5 bases from V and 4 bases from J, with 15 bases in between. In germline, CDR1 is SGHNT, CDR2 YENEEA. The CDR3 contains 15 residues. The chain's CDR3 is CASSANQPPGNTIYF. CDR3 in DNA: TGTGCCAGCAGCGCGAACCAACCCCCCGGAAACACCATATATTTT. Based on the CDR3 plus reference TRBV11-3 and TRBJ1-3, the full variable domain is EAGVVQSPRYKIIEKKQPVAFWCNPISGHNTLYWYLQNLGQGPELLIRYENEEAVDDSQLPKDRFSAERLKGVDSTLKIQPAELGDSAVYLCASSANQPPGNTIYFGEGSWLTVV.

V gene TRBV2 combines with J gene TRBJ1-2, with 7 bases identical to TRBD1. The V segment lost 3 bases and the J segment 3 bases; nucleotides outside the gene matches: 7. CDR3 length: 15 amino acids. Germline CDR1 reads SNHLY; CDR2 reads FYNNEI. This chain's CDR3 is CASSDLGRGDYGYTF. In nucleotides, the CDR3 is TGTGCCAGCAGTGACCTCGGCAGGGGGGACTATGGCTACACCTTC.

V usage is TRBV28 and J usage is TRBJ1-4, with D possibly being TRBD1 (6 bases). Germline-derived CDR1 and CDR2 are MDHEN and SYDVKM. The CDR3 spans 16 residues. V was clipped by 7 bases and J by 8 bases, with 23 bases between them. CDR3 amino acids: CASTHPRGAWEEKLFF. The CDR3 DNA sequence: TGTGCCAGCACCCACCCCCGGGGGGCATGGGAAGAAAAACTGTTTTTT.

The rearrangement joins TRBV15 to TRBJ2-7; 7 nucleotides match TRBD2. J was trimmed by 7 bases and V by 5 bases; bases with no gene match: 11. CDR1 is LNHNV and CDR2 is YYDKDF in the germline V gene (reference sequence). This CDR3 is built from 14 residues. CDR3 nucleotide sequence: TGTGCCACCAGCCCCGACACCTGGGGGGGGGAGCAGTACTTC. Translating gives CATSPDTWGGEQYF. Using reference TRBV15 and TRBJ2-7 for the parts outside the CDR3, the full variable domain is DAMVIQNPRYQVTQFGKPVTLSCSQTLNHNVMYWYQQKSSQAPKLLFHYYDKDFNNEADTPDNFQSRRPNTSFCFLDIRSPGLGDTAMYLCATSPDTWGGEQYFGPGTRLTVT.

The chain uses TRBV7-2 and TRBJ2-5, with 10 positions matching TRBD2. The CDR3 spans 17 residues. Germline V gene sequence: CDR1 SGHTA, CDR2 FQGNSA. V shed 1 base and J 4 bases; nucleotides not matched to a gene: 9. CDR3 nucleotide sequence: TGTGCCAGCAGCTTAGGCCCCCCGGCTAGCGGGAGAGAGACCCAGTACTTC. It codes for CASSLGPPASGRETQYF.

As DNA, the CDR3 is TGTGCCAGCTCACCACCGATGCGGAACACAGATACGCAGTATTTT. Protein sequence: CASSPPMRNTDTQYF. J is TRBJ2-3 and V is TRBV18; D is unclear. V dropped 0 bases and J dropped 2 bases, with 9 bases sitting between them. Germline values: CDR1 KGHSH, CDR2 LQKENI. CDR3 size: 15 residues.

The chain joins TRBV6-1 to TRBJ1-4; possibly TRBD1 for D (5 bases). The CDR3 loop spans 15 amino acids. V was shortened by 1 base and J by 2 bases, with 8 bases between the two germline ends. Germline loops: CDR1 MNHNS, CDR2 SASEGT. CDR3 DNA sequence: TGTGCCAGCAGTGAAGTAGGGGCGACTAATGAAAAACTGTTTTTT. It yields the protein CASSEVGATNEKLFF.

The chain joins TRBV7-2 to TRBJ2-7; maybe TRBD1 (5 bases). Trimming stripped 5 bases from V and 1 base from J, with 12 bases between. The CDR3 runs to 14 residues. The germline gives CDR1 SGHTA, CDR2 FQGNSA. In DNA, the CDR3 is TGTGCCAGCAGCCCCGACAGAACTTCCTACGAGCAGTACTTC. Translation gives CASSPDRTSYEQYF.

V is TRBV2 and J is TRBJ1-2; 11 bases are a match to TRBD1. The CDR3 is 12 residues long. Per germline, CDR1 SNHLY and CDR2 FYNNEI. J gave up 8 bases and V 6 bases, and 2 bases lay outside the gene matches. The CDR3 sequence is CASRDRGQGYTF. In DNA, the CDR3 is TGTGCCAGCAGGGACAGGGGGCAAGGCTACACCTTC.

As DNA, the CDR3 is TGTGCCAGCAGCGATATCCCCGAGCAGTACTTC. Protein sequence: CASSDIPEQYF. V is TRBV6-5 and J is TRBJ2-7; no clear D. The germline V gene has CDR1 MNHEY and CDR2 SVGAGI. CDR3 length equals 11 residues. The V end lost 6 bases, the J end lost 6 bases, and 9 bases lay between the germline ends.

This chain uses TRBV21-1 with TRBJ2-7; the table names TRBD1, a call not compared with the DNA. TRBV21-1 corresponds to a pseudogene. This CDR3 has 15 residues. The CDR3: CASSKRDRSLYEQYF. The CDR3 DNA sequence: TGTGCCAGCAGCAAGCGGGACAGAAGTCTCTACGAGCAGTACTTC.

The CDR3 sequence is CASSSIRQGAVGEKLFF. CDR3 nucleotide sequence: TGTGCCAGCAGCTCGATAAGACAGGGCGCGGTGGGGGAAAAACTGTTTTTT. The chain employs TRBV7-9 and TRBJ1-4; 7 nucleotides align to TRBD1. Germline V gene lookup returns CDR1 SEHNR and CDR2 FQNEAQ (reference sequence). The CDR3 is 17 residues long. Trimming took 4 bases from V and 8 from J; bases not matched to a gene: 16.

The V call is TRBV4-1, the J call TRBJ2-1; D is perhaps TRBD2 (5 bases). The V end was cut by 1 base, the J end by 5 bases, with 9 bases between. Germline V lookup: CDR1 MGHRA, CDR2 YSYEKL. The CDR3 has 14 amino acids. The CDR3 bases are TGCGCCAGCAGCCAAGTGGCAGCGGACAATGAGCAGTTCTTC. Amino acid sequence: CASSQVAADNEQFF.

The chain has TRBV6-1 and TRBJ1-2; TRBD1 matches 8 bases. CDR3 length equals 15 residues. Trimming cost V 1 base and J 6 bases; bases outside gene matches: 7. CDR1 and CDR2 (germline): MNHNS, SASEGT. The CDR3 nucleotides read TGTGCCAGCAGTGAAGGCTGGACAGGGACACATGGCTACACCTTC. Translating gives CASSEGWTGTHGYTF.

The rearrangement links TRBV2 to TRBJ1-1; unclear D gene. Germline V gives CDR1 SNHLY, CDR2 FYNNEI. V lost 3 bases to trimming and J lost 4 bases, with 12 bases between them. The CDR3 loop spans 14 amino acids. The CDR3 coding sequence is TGTGCCAGCAGTGACCGGGTTCGGGGCACTGAAGCTTTCTTT. It encodes CASSDRVRGTEAFF.

V is TRBV18 and J is TRBJ1-2; 7 nucleotides align to TRBD1. The CDR3 consists of 15 residues. CDR1 KGHSH and CDR2 LQKENI come from the germline V gene. The J segment lost 4 bases and the V segment lost 5 bases, leaving 10 bases of the junction unmatched. The CDR3: CASSSQTGAVYGYTF. The CDR3 coding sequence is TGTGCCAGCTCAAGCCAAACAGGGGCCGTCTATGGCTACACCTTC.

The chain couples TRBV19 to TRBJ2-1; 7 nucleotides line up with TRBD2. Per germline, CDR1 LNHDA and CDR2 SQIVND (reference sequence). This CDR3 has 13 residues. V was pared by 6 bases and J by 7 bases, with 6 bases of the junction left unmatched. In DNA form, the CDR3 reads TGTGCCAGTAGGGAGGGAGGGCCTAATGAGCAGTTCTTC. Its protein is CASREGGPNEQFF.

The rearrangement joins TRBV15 to TRBJ1-4; D unresolved. V was cut by 5 bases and J by 8 bases, with 15 bases left in between. Per germline, CDR1 LNHNV and CDR2 YYDKDF (reference sequence). The CDR3 extends over 14 amino acids. As DNA, the CDR3 is TGTGCCACCAGCCATCCTAGAGAACAAGAAAAACTGTTTTTT. Translation: CATSHPREQEKLFF.

This chain links TRBV9 with TRBJ2-7; the match to TRBD2 covers 13 bases. The CDR3 is 17 residues long. The V gene end was trimmed by 4 bases and the J gene end by 0 bases; junction bases not matched to a gene: 7. Germline CDR1 and CDR2: SGDLS and YYNGEE. The DNA for the CDR3 is TGTGCCAGCAGCCCGCCGACTAGCGGGGGGTTCTCCTACGAGCAGTACTTC. It encodes CASSPPTSGGFSYEQYF. Filled out from reference TRBV9 and TRBJ2-7, the complete variable domain reads DSGVTQTPKHLITATGQRVTLRCSPRSGDLSVYWYQQSLDQGLQFLIQYYNGEERAKGNILERFSAQQFPDLHSELNLSSLELGDSALYFCASSPPTSGGFSYEQYFGPGTRLTVT.

The chain carries TRBV5-1 and TRBJ2-7; 9 bases are a match to TRBD1. The CDR3 sequence is 14 residues long. Germline V CDR1 and CDR2: SGHRS, YFSETQ. Trimming cost V 2 bases and J 10 bases; bases outside gene matches: 10. CDR3 DNA sequence: TGCGCCAGCAGCTTACAGGGGGCTGGGCTAGCTCAGTACTTC. Its protein is CASSLQGAGLAQYF.

This chain links TRBV5-5 with TRBJ1-2; D perhaps matches TRBD1 (5 bases). The CDR3 is made up of 17 amino acids. Germline loops: CDR1 SGHKS, CDR2 YYEKEE (reference sequence). V lost 0 bases, J lost 5 bases, and 20 bases lay in between. The CDR3 region is CASSLGRQTSGGYGYTF. Written as DNA, the CDR3 is TGTGCCAGCAGCTTGGGTAGACAGACCTCCGGAGGATATGGCTACACCTTC.

The chain has TRBV24-1 and TRBJ2-1; the match to TRBD2 covers 11 bases. Germline values: CDR1 KGHDR, CDR2 SFDVKD. The CDR3 has 16 amino acids. J was trimmed by 7 bases and V by 4 bases; bases with no gene match: 8. CDR3 region: CATSDPGTSGRNEQFF. As DNA, the CDR3 is TGTGCCACCAGTGACCCCGGGACTAGCGGCCGGAATGAGCAGTTCTTC.

This clone occurred a few times. The chain has TRBV20-1 and TRBJ1-2; the D gene is possibly TRBD1 (6 bases). Germline CDR1 reads DFQATT; CDR2 reads SNEGSKA (reference sequence). The length of the CDR3 is 11 residues. Trimming removed 6 bases from V and 10 bases from J, with 15 bases in between. The CDR3 loop is CSAKDSWTYTF. Here the CDR3 DNA reads TGCAGTGCCAAGGACAGTTGGACCTACACCTTC.

This chain's CDR3 is CASSYRSTGVGYEQYF. CDR3 in DNA: TGTGCCAGTAGCTACAGATCAACAGGGGTTGGCTACGAGCAGTACTTC. The chain carries TRBV19 and TRBJ2-7; 7 bases match TRBD1. Germline lookup yields CDR1 LNHDA and CDR2 SQIVND (reference sequence). V dropped 6 bases and J dropped 3; count of bases not matched to a gene: 14. This CDR3 comprises 16 residues.

J is TRBJ1-4 and V is TRBV6-5; D is ambiguous. Germline CDR1 MNHEY, CDR2 SVGAGI. Trimming pared 7 bases from V and 2 bases from J, leaving 11 bases between. This CDR3 comprises 14 residues. The CDR3 DNA reads as TGTGCCAGCATTAGTACCGGGACTAATGAAAAACTGTTTTTT. It codes for CASISTGTNEKLFF.

The chain has TRBV28 and TRBJ1-2; TRBD1 is a possible D gene (6 bases). Germline assignment: CDR1 MDHEN and CDR2 SYDVKM. V lost 5 bases, J lost 7 bases, and 20 bases lay in between. This CDR3 has 15 amino acids. The CDR3 sequence is CASSPPDRSGRGYTF. The DNA for the CDR3 is TGTGCCAGCAGTCCCCCCGACAGGTCGGGGCGTGGCTACACCTTC.

The chain recombines TRBV6-2 or TRBV6-3 with TRBJ2-7; D remains ambiguous. The CDR3 sequence is 14 residues long. CDR1 is MNHEY and CDR2 is SVGEGT in the germline V gene. Trimming pared 5 bases from V and 3 bases from J, leaving 14 bases between. CDR3 sequence (DNA): TGTGCCAGCAGTGCTACACTGAGAGGCTACGAGCAGTACTTC. Translated, it gives CASSATLRGYEQYF.

The chain uses TRBV5-1 and TRBJ2-7, with 9 bases matching TRBD2. J lost 3 bases, V lost 0 bases, and 10 bases had no gene match. This CDR3 spans 17 amino acids. Germline CDR1 is SGHRS and CDR2 is YFSETQ. The CDR3 DNA sequence: TGCGCCAGCAGCTTGGCTGTTAGCGGGGGAGGAAACTACGAGCAGTACTTC. Protein sequence: CASSLAVSGGGNYEQYF.

The V gene is TRBV2, the J gene TRBJ2-2; 7 bases match TRBD2. The CDR3 consists of 14 residues. The V and J ends lost 5 bases and 3 bases, in that order; junction bases with no gene match: 3. From germline, CDR1 is SNHLY and CDR2 FYNNEI. The CDR3 reads CASSSRGDTGELFF. The DNA for the CDR3 is TGTGCCAGCAGTTCTCGGGGGGACACCGGGGAGCTGTTTTTT.

This clone appeared a single time. The rearrangement joins TRBV4-1 to TRBJ2-1; D unresolved. This CDR3 contains 14 residues. V shed 3 bases and J shed 2 bases, with 8 bases lying between them. In germline, CDR1 is MGHRA, CDR2 YSYEKL. The CDR3 nucleotides are TGCGCCAGCAGCCAGTCCGGCGCCTACAATGAGCAGTTCTTC. Its protein is CASSQSGAYNEQFF.